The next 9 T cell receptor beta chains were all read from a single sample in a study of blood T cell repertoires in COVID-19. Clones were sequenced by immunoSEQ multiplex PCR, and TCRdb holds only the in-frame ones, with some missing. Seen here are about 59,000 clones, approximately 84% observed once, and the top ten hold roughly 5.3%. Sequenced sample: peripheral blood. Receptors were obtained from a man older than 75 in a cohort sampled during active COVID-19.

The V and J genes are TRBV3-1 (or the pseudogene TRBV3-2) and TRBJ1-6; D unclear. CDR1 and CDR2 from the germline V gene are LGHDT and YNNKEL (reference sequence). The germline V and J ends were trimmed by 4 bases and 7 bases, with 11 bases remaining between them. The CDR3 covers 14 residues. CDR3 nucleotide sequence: TGTGCCAGCAGCCCAGAGTACGGGAATTCACCCCTCCACTTT. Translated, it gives CASSPEYGNSPLHF.

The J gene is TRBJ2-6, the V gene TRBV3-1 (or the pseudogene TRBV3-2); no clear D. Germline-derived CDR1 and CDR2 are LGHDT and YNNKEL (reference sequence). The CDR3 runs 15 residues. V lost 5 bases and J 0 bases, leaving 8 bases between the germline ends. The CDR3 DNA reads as TGTGCCAGCAGCGTAACATTCTCTGGGGCCAACGTCCTGACTTTC. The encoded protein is CASSVTFSGANVLTF.

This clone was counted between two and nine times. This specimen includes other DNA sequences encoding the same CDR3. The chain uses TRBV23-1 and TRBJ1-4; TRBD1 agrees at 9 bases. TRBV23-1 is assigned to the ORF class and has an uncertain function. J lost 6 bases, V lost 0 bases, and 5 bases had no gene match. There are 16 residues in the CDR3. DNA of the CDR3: TGCGCCAGCAGTCAATCCGCTCGGGACAGGGATGAAAAACTGTTTTTT. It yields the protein CASSQSARDRDEKLFF.

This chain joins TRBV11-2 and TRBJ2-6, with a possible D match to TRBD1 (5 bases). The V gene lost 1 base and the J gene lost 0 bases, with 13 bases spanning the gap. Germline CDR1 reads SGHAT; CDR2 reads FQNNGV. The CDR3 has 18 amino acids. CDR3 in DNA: TGTGCCAGCAGCTTAGGGAATAGACAGAACTCTGGGGCCAACGTCCTGACTTTC. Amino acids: CASSLGNRQNSGANVLTF.

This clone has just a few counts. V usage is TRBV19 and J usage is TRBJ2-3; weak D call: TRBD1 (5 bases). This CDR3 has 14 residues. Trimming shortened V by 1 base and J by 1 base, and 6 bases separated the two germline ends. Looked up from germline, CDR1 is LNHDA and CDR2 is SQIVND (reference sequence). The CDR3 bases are TGTGCCAGTAGTATAGGGGGCCGCACAGATACGCAGTATTTT. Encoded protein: CASSIGGRTDTQYF.

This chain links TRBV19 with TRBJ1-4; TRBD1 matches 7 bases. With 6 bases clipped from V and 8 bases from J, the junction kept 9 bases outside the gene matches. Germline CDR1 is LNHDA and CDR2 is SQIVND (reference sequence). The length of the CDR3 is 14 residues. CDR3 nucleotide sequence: TGTGCCAGTAGAACAGGGGTCCGAGCCGAAAAACTGTTTTTT. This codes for CASRTGVRAEKLFF.

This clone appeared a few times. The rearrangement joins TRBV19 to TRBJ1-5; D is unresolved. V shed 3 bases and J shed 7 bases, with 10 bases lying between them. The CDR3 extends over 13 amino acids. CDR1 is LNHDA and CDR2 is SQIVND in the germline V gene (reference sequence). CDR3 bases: TGTGCCAGTAGTATGCGTATCGAACAGCCCCAGCATTTT. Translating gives CASSMRIEQPQHF.

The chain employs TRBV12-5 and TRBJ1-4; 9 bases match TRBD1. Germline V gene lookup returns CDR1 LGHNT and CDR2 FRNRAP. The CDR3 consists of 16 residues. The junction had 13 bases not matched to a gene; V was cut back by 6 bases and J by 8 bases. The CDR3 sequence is CASGPGPGQGTEKLFF. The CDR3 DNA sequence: TGTGCTAGTGGCCCCGGACCGGGACAGGGAACGGAAAAACTGTTTTTT.

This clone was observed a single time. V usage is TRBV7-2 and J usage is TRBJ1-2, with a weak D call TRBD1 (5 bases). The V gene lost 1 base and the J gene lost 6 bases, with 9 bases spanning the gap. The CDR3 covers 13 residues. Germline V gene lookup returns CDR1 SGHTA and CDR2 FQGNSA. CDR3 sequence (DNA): TGTGCCAGCAGCTTAGGCAGGGAGGATGGCTACACCTTC. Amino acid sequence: CASSLGREDGYTF. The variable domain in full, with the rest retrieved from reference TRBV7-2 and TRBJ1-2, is GAGVSQSPSNKVTEKGKDVELRCDPISGHTALYWYRQSLGQGLEFLIYFQGNSAPDKSGLPSDRFSAERTGGSVSTLTIQRTQQEDSAVYLCASSLGREDGYTFGSGTRLTVV.